This entry features one T cell receptor beta chain sequence. Its antigen is not known. This sample is drawn from a study of ipilimumab plus nivolumab after autologous stem cell transplantation. Across the whole study: Median doses per patient: roughly five ipilimumab, under ten nivolumab. Study results and caveats: The authors say TCR, Treg and microbiome findings warrant further study.

Checkpoint therapy with ipilimumab 1 mg/kg began 14 to 28 days after transplant. TCRdb keeps only in-frame clones here, not all; method: immunoSEQ multiplex PCR. The sample lists approximately 10,000 clones, roughly two thirds occurring once. Per the germline V gene, CDR1 is SGHAT and CDR2 is FQDESV (reference sequence). The J segment lost 7 bases and the V segment lost 5 bases, leaving 7 bases of the junction unmatched. The CDR3 loop spans 16 amino acids. This sequence originates from a male donor with diffuse large B-cell lymphoma. The V call is TRBV11-1, the J call TRBJ2-1; 14 nucleotides agree with TRBD2. Sequenced here: PBMCs, sampled in a trial of ipilimumab plus nivolumab as post-transplant consolidation. CDR3 in DNA: TGTGCCAGCAGCCCGGGACTAGCGGGAGCATGGAATGAGCAGTTCTTC. The encoded protein is CASSPGLAGAWNEQFF. Combining the CDR3 with reference TRBV11-1 and TRBJ2-1 gives the whole variable domain EAEVAQSPRYKITEKSQAVAFWCDPISGHATLYWYRQILGQGPELLVQFQDESVVDDSQLPKDRFSAERLKGVDSTLKIQPAELGDSAMYLCASSPGLAGAWNEQFFGPGTRLTVL.